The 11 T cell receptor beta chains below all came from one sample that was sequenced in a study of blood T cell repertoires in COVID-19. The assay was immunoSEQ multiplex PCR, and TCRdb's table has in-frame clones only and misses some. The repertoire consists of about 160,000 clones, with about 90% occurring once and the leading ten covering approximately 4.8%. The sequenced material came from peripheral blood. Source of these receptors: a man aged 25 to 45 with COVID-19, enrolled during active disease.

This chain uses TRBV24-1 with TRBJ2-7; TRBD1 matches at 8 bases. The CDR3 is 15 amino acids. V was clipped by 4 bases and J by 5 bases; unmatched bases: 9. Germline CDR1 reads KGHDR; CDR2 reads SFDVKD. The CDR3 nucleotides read TGTGCCACCAGTGACCCCAAAGACAGGGGCCACGAGCAGTACTTC. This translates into CATSDPKDRGHEQYF.

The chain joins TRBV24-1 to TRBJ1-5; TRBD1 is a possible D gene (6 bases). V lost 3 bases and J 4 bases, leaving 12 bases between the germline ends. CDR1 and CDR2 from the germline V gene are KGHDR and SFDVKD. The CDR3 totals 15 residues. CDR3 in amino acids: CATSDRTVANQPQHF. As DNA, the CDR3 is TGTGCCACCAGTGATCGGACAGTAGCTAATCAGCCCCAGCATTTT.

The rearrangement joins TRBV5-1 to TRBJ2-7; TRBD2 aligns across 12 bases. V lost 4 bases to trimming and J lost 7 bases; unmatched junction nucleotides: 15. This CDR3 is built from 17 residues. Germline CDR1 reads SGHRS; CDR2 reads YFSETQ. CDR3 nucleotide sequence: TGCGCCAGCAGCCCGCGATTCGAGACTAGCGGGAGAAATGAGCAGTACTTC. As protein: CASSPRFETSGRNEQYF.

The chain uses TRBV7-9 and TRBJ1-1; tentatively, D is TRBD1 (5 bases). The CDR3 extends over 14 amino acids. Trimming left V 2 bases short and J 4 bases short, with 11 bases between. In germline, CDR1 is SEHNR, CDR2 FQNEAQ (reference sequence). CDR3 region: CASSLRRGPTEAFF. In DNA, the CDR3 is TGTGCCAGCAGCTTAAGAAGGGGCCCCACTGAAGCTTTCTTT.

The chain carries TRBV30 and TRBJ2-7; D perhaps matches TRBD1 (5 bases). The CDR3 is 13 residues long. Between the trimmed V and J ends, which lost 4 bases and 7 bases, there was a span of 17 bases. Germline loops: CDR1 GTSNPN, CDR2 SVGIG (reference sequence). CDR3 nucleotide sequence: TGTGCCTGGAAAAAGGGGCAGGGTGGAGAGCAGTACTTC. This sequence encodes CAWKKGQGGEQYF. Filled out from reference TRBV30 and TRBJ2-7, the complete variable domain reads SQTIHQWPATLVQPVGSPLSLECTVEGTSNPNLYWYRQAAGRGLQLLFYSVGIGQISSEVPQNLSASRPQDRQFILSSKKLLLSDSGFYLCAWKKGQGGEQYFGPGTRLTVT.

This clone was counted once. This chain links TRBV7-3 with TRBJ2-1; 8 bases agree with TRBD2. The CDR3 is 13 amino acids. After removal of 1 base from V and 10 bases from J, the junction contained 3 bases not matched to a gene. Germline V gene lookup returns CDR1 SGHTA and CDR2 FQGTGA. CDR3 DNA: TGTGCCAGCAGCTTAAGGCAGCGGGAGGAGCAGTTCTTC. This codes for CASSLRQREEQFF.

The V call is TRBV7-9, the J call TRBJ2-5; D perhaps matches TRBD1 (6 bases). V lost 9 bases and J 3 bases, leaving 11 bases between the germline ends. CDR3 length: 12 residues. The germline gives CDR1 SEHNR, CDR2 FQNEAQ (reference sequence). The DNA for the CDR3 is TGTGCCAGACCGGGACAAGAAGAGACCCAGTACTTC. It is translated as CARPGQEETQYF. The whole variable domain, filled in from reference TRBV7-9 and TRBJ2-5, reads DTGVSQNPRHKITKRGQNVTFRCDPISEHNRLYWYRQTLGQGPEFLTYFQNEAQLEKSRLLSDRFSAERPKGSFSTLEIQRTEQGDSAMYLCARPGQEETQYFGPGTRLLVL.

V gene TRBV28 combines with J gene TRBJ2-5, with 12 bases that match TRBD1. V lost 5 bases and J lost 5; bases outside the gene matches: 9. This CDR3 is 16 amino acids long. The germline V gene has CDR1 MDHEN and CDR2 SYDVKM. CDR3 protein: CASSPAGTGGYETQYF. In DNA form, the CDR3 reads TGTGCCAGCAGTCCCGCTGGGACAGGGGGCTACGAGACCCAGTACTTC.

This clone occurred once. CDR3 in DNA: TGTGCCAGCAGTTTACCCACAGGGGGCGGTGAAAAACTGTTTTTT. Protein product: CASSLPTGGGEKLFF. The rearrangement links TRBV28 to TRBJ1-4; 9 nucleotides align to TRBD1. The CDR3 length is 15 residues. The V gene's germline CDR1 is MDHEN and CDR2 SYDVKM. With 2 bases clipped from V and 7 bases from J, the junction kept 5 bases outside the gene matches.

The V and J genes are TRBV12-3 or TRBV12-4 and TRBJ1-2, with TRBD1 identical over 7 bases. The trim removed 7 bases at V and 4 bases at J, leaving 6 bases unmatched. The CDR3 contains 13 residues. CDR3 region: CASIQTGFYGYTF. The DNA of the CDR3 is TGTGCCAGCATCCAGACAGGGTTCTATGGCTACACCTTC.

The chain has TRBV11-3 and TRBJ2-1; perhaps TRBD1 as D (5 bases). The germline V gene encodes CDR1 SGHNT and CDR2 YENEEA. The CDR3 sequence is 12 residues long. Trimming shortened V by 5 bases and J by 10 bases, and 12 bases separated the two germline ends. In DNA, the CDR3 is TGTGCCAGCAGCCTCTCAGGGTTCGAGCAGTTCTTC. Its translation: CASSLSGFEQFF.